The clone carrying this T cell receptor (beta chain) showed up just once. V was cut by 1 base and J by 6 bases, with 9 bases left in between. From germline, CDR1 is SGDLS and CDR2 YYNGEE. CDR3 length: 13 residues. These data come from a study of blood T cell repertoires in COVID-19. In the source study's methods: Estimation of nucleated cell counts was performed using reference gene primer amplification. Sequenced by immunoSEQ multiplex PCR; TCRdb stores in-frame clones only, minus some. The DNA gave D and trimming, while V, J and clone size come from that table. Of some 130,000 clones listed, approximately 84% are singletons.

The sequence derives from a man aged 70 or older with acute or convalescent COVID-19. The chain has TRBV9 and TRBJ2-3; no definite D call. Sequenced material: peripheral blood. The CDR3 bases are TGTGCCAGCAGCGTATCTCCTGAGGATACGCAGTATTTT. As protein: CASSVSPEDTQYF.